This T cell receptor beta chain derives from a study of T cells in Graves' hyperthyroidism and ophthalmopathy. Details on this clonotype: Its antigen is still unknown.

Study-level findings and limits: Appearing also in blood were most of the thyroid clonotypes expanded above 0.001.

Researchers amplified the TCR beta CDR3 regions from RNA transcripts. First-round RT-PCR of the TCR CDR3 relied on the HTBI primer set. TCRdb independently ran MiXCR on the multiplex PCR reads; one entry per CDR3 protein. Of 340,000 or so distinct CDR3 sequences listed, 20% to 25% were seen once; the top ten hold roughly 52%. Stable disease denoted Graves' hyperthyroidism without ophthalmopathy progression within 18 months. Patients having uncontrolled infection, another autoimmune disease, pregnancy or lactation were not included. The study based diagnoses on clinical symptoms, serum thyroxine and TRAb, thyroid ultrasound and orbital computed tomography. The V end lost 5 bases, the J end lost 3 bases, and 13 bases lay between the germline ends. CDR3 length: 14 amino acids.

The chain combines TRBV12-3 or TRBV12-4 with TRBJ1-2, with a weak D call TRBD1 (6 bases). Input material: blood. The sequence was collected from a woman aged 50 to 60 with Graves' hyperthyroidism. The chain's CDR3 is CASSVQGLDYGYTF. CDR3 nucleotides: TGTGCCAGCAGTGTACAGGGATTGGACTATGGCTACACCTTC.